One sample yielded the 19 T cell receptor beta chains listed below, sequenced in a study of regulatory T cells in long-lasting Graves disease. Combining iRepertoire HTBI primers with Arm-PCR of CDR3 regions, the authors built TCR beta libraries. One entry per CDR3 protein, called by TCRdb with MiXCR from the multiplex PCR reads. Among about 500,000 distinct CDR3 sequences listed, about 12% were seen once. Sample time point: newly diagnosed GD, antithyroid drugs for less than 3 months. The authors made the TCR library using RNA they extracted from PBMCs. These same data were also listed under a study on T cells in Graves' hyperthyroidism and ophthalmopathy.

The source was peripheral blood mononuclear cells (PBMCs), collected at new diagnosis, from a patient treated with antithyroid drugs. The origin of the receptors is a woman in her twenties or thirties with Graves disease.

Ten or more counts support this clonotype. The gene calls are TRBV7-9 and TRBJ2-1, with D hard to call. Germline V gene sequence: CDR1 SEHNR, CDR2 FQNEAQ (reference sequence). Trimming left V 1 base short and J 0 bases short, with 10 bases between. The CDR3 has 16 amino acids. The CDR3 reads CASSLVGLPSYNEQFF. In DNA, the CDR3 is TGTGCCAGCAGCTTAGTTGGTCTTCCCTCCTACAATGAGCAGTTCTTC. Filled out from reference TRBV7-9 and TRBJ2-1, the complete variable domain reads DTGVSQNPRHKITKRGQNVTFRCDPISEHNRLYWYRQTLGQGPEFLTYFQNEAQLEKSRLLSDRFSAERPKGSFSTLEIQRTEQGDSAMYLCASSLVGLPSYNEQFFGPGTRLTVL.

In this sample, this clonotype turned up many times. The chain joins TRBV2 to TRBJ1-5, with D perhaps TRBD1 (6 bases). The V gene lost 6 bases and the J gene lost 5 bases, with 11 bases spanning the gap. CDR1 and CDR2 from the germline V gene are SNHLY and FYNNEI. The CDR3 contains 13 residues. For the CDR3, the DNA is TGTGCCAGCAGCCCGACAGGTTATCAGCCCCAGCATTTT. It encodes CASSPTGYQPQHF.

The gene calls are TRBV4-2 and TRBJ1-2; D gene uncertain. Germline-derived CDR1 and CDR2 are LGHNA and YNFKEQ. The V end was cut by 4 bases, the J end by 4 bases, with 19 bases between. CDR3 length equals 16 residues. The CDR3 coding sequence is TGTGCCAGCAGCCCATCGGACGACCGGCGAATCTATGGCTACACCTTC. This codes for CASSPSDDRRIYGYTF.

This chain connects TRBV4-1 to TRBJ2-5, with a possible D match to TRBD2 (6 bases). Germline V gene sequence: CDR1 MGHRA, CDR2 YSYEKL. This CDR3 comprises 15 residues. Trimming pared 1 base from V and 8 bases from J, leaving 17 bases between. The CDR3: CASSQVLTWGDTQYF. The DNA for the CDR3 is TGCGCCAGCAGCCAAGTACTGACGTGGGGGGACACCCAGTACTTC.

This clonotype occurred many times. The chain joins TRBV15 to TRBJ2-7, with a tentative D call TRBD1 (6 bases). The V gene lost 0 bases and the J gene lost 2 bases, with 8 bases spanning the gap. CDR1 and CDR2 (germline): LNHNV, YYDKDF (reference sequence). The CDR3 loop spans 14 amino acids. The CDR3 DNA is TGTGCCACCAGCAGAGATTCAGGGGCCTACGAGCAGTACTTC. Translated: CATSRDSGAYEQYF.

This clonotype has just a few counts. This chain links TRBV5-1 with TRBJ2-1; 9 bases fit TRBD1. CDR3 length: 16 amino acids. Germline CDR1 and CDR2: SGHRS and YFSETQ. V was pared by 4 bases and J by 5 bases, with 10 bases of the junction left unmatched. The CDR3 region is CASSVPGQGFDNEQFF. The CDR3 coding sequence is TGCGCCAGCAGCGTGCCGGGACAGGGTTTCGACAATGAGCAGTTCTTC.

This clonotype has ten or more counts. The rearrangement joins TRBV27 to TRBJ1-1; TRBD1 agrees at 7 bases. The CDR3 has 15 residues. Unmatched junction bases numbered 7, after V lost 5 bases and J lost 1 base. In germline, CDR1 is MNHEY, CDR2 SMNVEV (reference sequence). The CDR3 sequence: CASSGNRGGNTEAFF. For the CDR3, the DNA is TGTGCCAGCAGTGGTAACAGGGGAGGGAACACTGAAGCTTTCTTT.

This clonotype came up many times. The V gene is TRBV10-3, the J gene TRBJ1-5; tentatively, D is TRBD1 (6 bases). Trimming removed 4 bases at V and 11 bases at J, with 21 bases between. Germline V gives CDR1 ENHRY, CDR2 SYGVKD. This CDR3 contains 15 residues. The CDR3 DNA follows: TGTGCCATCAGTGCGGGGGCTGCACAGAGTTGGGCCCAGCATTTT. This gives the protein CAISAGAAQSWAQHF.

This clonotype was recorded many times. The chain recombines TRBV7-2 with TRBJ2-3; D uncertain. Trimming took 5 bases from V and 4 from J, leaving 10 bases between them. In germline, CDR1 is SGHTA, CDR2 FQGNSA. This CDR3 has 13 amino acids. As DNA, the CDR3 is TGTGCCAGCAGCCCGTTTATGGCAGATACGCAGTATTTT. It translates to CASSPFMADTQYF.

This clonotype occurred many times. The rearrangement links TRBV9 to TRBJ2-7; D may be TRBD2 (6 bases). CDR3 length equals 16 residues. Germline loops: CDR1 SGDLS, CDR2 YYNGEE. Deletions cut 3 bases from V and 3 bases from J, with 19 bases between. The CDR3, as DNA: TGTGCCAGCAGCGGCGGTTCGGGACTGGGAGACTACGAGCAGTACTTC. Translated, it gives CASSGGSGLGDYEQYF.

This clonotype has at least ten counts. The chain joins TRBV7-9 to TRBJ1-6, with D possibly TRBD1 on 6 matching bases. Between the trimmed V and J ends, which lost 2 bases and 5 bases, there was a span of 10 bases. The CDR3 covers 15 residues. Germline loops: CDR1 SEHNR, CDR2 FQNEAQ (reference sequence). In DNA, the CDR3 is TGTGCCAGCAGCTTAACGGCAGGGGATAATTCACCCCTCCACTTT. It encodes CASSLTAGDNSPLHF.

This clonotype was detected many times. For the CDR3, the DNA is TGCAGCGTTGGGGACTACTCAAAAGAGACCCAGTACTTC. This translates into CSVGDYSKETQYF. The chain recombines TRBV29-1 with TRBJ2-5, with 7 bases matching TRBD2. The CDR3 spans 13 residues. The V gene's germline CDR1 is SQVTM and CDR2 ANQGSEA. The ends lost 4 bases at V and 3 bases at J; junction bases unmatched: 5.

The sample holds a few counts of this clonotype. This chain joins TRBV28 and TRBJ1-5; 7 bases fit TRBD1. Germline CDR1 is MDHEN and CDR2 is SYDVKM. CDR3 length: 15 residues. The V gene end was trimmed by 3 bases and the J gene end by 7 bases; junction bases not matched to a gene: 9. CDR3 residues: CASSLSDREEQPQHF. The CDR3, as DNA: TGTGCCAGCAGTTTGTCTGACAGGGAGGAGCAGCCCCAGCATTTT. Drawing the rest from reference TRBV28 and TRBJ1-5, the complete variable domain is DVKVTQSSRYLVKRTGEKVFLECVQDMDHENMFWYRQDPGLGLRLIYFSYDVKMKEKGDIPEGYSVSREKKERFSLILESASTNQTSMYLCASSLSDREEQPQHFGDGTRLSIL.

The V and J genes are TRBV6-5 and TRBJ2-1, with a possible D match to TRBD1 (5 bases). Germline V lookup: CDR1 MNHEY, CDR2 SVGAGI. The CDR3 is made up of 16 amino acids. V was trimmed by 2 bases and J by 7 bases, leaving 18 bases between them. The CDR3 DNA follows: TGTGCCAGCAGTTACCAGACCCTAGGGGCGGTTAATGAGCAGTTCTTC. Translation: CASSYQTLGAVNEQFF.

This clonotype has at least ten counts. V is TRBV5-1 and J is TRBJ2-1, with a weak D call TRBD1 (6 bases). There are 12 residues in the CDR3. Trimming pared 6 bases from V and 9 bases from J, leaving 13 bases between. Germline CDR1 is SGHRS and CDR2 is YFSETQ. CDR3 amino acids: CASTFLGGEQFF. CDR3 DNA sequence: TGCGCCAGCACCTTCCTAGGGGGTGAGCAGTTCTTC. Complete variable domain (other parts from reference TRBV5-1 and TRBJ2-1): KAGVTQTPRYLIKTRGQQVTLSCSPISGHRSVSWYQQTPGQGLQFLFEYFSETQRNKGNFPGRFSGRQFSNSRSEMNVSTLELGDSALYLCASTFLGGEQFFGPGTRLTVL.

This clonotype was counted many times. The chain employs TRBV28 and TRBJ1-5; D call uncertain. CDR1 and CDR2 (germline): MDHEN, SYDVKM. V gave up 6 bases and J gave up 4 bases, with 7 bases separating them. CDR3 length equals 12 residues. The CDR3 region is CASRLSNQPQHF. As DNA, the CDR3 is TGTGCCAGCAGGCTATCAAATCAGCCCCAGCATTTT.

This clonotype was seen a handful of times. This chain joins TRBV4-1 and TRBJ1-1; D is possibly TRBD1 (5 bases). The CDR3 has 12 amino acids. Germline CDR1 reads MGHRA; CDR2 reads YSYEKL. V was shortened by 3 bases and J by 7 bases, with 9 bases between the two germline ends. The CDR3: CASSHRRGEAFF. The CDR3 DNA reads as TGCGCCAGCAGCCATCGAAGGGGTGAAGCTTTCTTT.

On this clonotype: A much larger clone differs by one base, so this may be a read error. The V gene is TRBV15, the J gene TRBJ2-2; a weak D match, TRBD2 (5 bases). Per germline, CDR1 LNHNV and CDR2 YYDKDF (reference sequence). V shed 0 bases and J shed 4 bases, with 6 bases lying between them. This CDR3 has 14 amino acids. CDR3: CATSRERVTGELFF. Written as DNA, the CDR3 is TGTGCCACCAGCAGAGAGAGGGTCACCGGGGAGCTGTTTTTT.

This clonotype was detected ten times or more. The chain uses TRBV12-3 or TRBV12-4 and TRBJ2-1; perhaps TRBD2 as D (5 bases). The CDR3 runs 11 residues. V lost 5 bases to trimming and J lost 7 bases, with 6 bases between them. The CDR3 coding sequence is TGTGCCAGCAGTGGGAGAAATGAGCAGTTCTTC. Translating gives CASSGRNEQFF.